The source of this TCR beta chain is a study of Graves' ophthalmopathy and Graves' hyperthyroidism. As regards this clonotype: The antigen remains unidentified.

Amplification from RNA transcripts yielded the TCR beta CDR3 regions. In the first round, RT-PCR was carried out with HTBI primers, and a multiplex PCR formed the second round. TCRdb re-called the multiplex PCR reads through MiXCR, storing one row per CDR3 protein. In the table there are around 400,000 distinct CDR3 sequences, around 21% of which are singletons. General observations from the study: Ophthalmopathy versus stable hyperthyroidism: 13-signature model gave under 90% sensitivity, less than 82% specificity.

The length of the CDR3 is 16 residues. With 3 bases clipped from V and 6 bases from J, the junction kept 11 bases outside the gene matches. The germline V gene encodes CDR1 LNHDA and CDR2 SQIVND (reference sequence). Stable hyperthyroidism denotes an absence of ophthalmopathy throughout 18 months of follow-up. Hyperthyroidism was new, under 2 months, in patients aged 18 to 65. Exclusion applied to patients with other autoimmune diseases, uncontrolled infections, pregnancy or lactation. The sequenced sample consisted of peripheral blood. The chain is built from TRBV19 and TRBJ2-4, with TRBD2 matching over 7 bases. The TCR originated in a woman between 18 and 29 years old with stable Graves' hyperthyroidism. The CDR3 here is CASSIRPSGFANIQYF. The DNA of the CDR3 is TGTGCCAGTAGTATTCGGCCTAGCGGCTTCGCAAACATTCAGTACTTC. The variable domain in full, with the rest retrieved from reference TRBV19 and TRBJ2-4, is DGGITQSPKYLFRKEGQNVTLSCEQNLNHDAMYWYRQDPGQGLRLIYYSQIVNDFQKGDIAEGYSVSREKKESFPLTVTSAQKNPTAFYLCASSIRPSGFANIQYFGAGTRLSVL.